The clone carrying this T cell receptor beta chain came up a few times. The sample is drawn from a study of T cells in localized non-small cell lung cancer. Sequencing was performed with immunoSEQ multiplex PCR; in TCRdb, only in-frame clones are kept and a portion is missing. The sample gives roughly 14,000 clones, 65% to 85% of which show up once; roughly 4% is in the top ten. Germline V gene sequence: CDR1 SGDLS, CDR2 YYNGEE. The CDR3 is 15 residues long. The V gene lost 0 bases and the J gene lost 7 bases, with 11 bases spanning the gap. The chain is built from TRBV9 and TRBJ1-6; D perhaps matches TRBD1 (6 bases). The sequences come from peripheral blood, collected before any cancer treatment. The source of this sequence is an older female donor with stage I squamous cell lung carcinoma. This CDR3 is CASSVATQGNSPLHF. The CDR3, as DNA: TGTGCCAGCAGCGTAGCTACCCAGGGGAATTCACCCCTCCACTTT.